These 10 T cell receptor beta chains were sequenced from one sample in a study of shared clonotypes between healthy human individuals. The protocol was immunoSEQ multiplex PCR, while the TCRdb copy is restricted to in-frame clones and leaves out a portion. There are roughly 2.2 million clones in the sample; around 90% occur only once, and about 0.41% lies in the top ten. Sequenced sample: naive CD4+ T cells from PBMCs. Regarding subset: CD45RA+ positively selected. All receptors come from a man aged 18 to 30 in good health. Some clones in this sample may be carry-over from other donors' samples.

The rearrangement joins TRBV23-1 to TRBJ2-7; 13 bases are a match to TRBD2. TRBV23-1 is designated an ORF whose function remains uncertain. The V and J ends lost 4 bases and 6 bases, in that order; junction bases with no gene match: 9. CDR3 size: 16 residues. Here the CDR3 DNA reads TGCGCCAGCAGTCGCCTTGAGGGACTAGCGGGAATCGAGCAGTACTTC. It specifies CASSRLEGLAGIEQYF.

The chain uses TRBV9 and TRBJ2-5; D might be TRBD1 (6 bases). The CDR3 has 15 residues. Germline V gene lookup returns CDR1 SGDLS and CDR2 YYNGEE. Trimming removed 4 bases at V and 1 base at J, with 14 bases between. The CDR3 coding sequence is TGTGCCAGCAGCAGTAGTGCGACAGGCCAAGAGACCCAGTACTTC. This sequence encodes CASSSSATGQETQYF.

This chain connects TRBV2 to TRBJ2-1, with 8 bases identical to TRBD1. The CDR3 contains 16 residues. Trimming cost V 4 bases and J 13 bases; bases outside gene matches: 18. CDR1 is SNHLY and CDR2 is FYNNEI in the germline V gene. CDR3: CASSVVGTGGTPSQFF. CDR3 nucleotides: TGTGCCAGCAGTGTGGTAGGGACAGGAGGAACCCCATCTCAGTTCTTC.

The genes are TRBV19 and TRBJ1-5; weak D call: TRBD1 (6 bases). Germline-derived CDR1 and CDR2 are LNHDA and SQIVND (reference sequence). Deletions cut 6 bases from V and 0 bases from J, with 15 bases between. The length of the CDR3 is 16 residues. CDR3 sequence (DNA): TGTGCCAGTAGGGGGCAGGGGAAGGGTAGCAATCAGCCCCAGCATTTT. Protein product: CASRGQGKGSNQPQHF.

V usage is TRBV25-1 and J usage is TRBJ2-5; no clear D. The germline V gene has CDR1 MGHDK and CDR2 SYGVNS. The V and J ends lost 1 base and 2 bases respectively, with 11 bases between them. The CDR3 covers 15 residues. For the CDR3, the DNA is TGTGCCAGCAGTGAATTTTTAGGTGATCAAGAGACCCAGTACTTC. This encodes CASSEFLGDQETQYF. The whole variable domain, remainder taken from reference TRBV25-1 and TRBJ2-5, is EADIYQTPRYLVIGTGKKITLECSQTMGHDKMYWYQQDPGMELHLIHYSYGVNSTEKGDLSSESTVSRIRTEHFPLTLESARPSHTSQYLCASSEFLGDQETQYFGPGTRLLVL.

V gene TRBV7-9 combines with J gene TRBJ2-7; 7 bases map to TRBD2. The CDR3 is made up of 14 amino acids. Germline V lookup: CDR1 SEHNR, CDR2 FQNEAQ (reference sequence). V trimming: 5 bases; J trimming: 2 bases; junction bases outside the gene matches: 6. Written as DNA, the CDR3 is TGTGCCAGCAGCCGAAGCGGGGTCCCCTACGAGCAGTACTTC. It codes for CASSRSGVPYEQYF.

The rearrangement uses TRBV19 and TRBJ2-1; TRBD1 matches 8 bases. Per germline, CDR1 LNHDA and CDR2 SQIVND (reference sequence). The CDR3 runs to 15 residues. V lost 6 bases to trimming and J lost 0 bases; unmatched junction nucleotides: 4. This CDR3 reads CASSRTGNSYNEQFF. The CDR3, as DNA: TGTGCCAGTAGCAGGACAGGGAACTCCTACAATGAGCAGTTCTTC.

The rearrangement links TRBV7-9 to TRBJ1-5; D remains unclear. The V end was cut by 2 bases, the J end by 9 bases, with 8 bases between. The CDR3 runs 12 residues. From germline, CDR1 is SEHNR and CDR2 FQNEAQ (reference sequence). The CDR3 loop is CASSLPERPQHF. CDR3 nucleotides: TGTGCCAGCAGCTTACCGGAGCGGCCCCAGCATTTT.

This clone is a singleton in its sample. The chain joins TRBV7-9 to TRBJ1-6, with D uncertain. This CDR3 contains 12 residues. The V gene's germline CDR1 is SEHNR and CDR2 FQNEAQ (reference sequence). V dropped 6 bases and J dropped 8 bases, with 8 bases sitting between them. The DNA for the CDR3 is TGTGCCAGCAGGTCTCTCGATTCACCCCTCCACTTT. This codes for CASRSLDSPLHF.

As concerns this clone: This CDR3 is also generated by other DNA sequences in the sample. V usage is TRBV28 and J usage is TRBJ2-5; TRBD1 matches at 10 bases. Germline V CDR1 and CDR2: MDHEN, SYDVKM. The CDR3 extends over 13 amino acids. V lost 6 bases, J lost 7 bases, and 5 bases stayed unmatched. CDR3: CASRGQGKGTQYF. The CDR3 nucleotides are TGTGCCAGCAGGGGACAGGGGAAGGGGACCCAGTACTTC.